The 8 T cell receptor beta chains below come from one sample, sequenced in a study of cytomegalovirus exposure and HLA in healthy donors. Researchers ran the PCR with 60 Vbeta and 13 Jbeta primers. This table comes from immunoSEQ multiplex PCR, and its TCRdb copy is limited to in-frame clones, with some not included. The sample carries some 180,000 clones, about 82% recorded once. The sample was PBMCs. These receptor sequences come from a woman between 50 and 59 years old in good health and CMV-seronegative.

V usage is TRBV6-5 and J usage is TRBJ1-1, with 7 positions matching TRBD1. This CDR3 has 13 amino acids. The V gene end was trimmed by 7 bases and the J gene end by 0 bases; junction bases not matched to a gene: 2. CDR1 is MNHEY, CDR2 SVGAGI, per germline. Written as DNA, the CDR3 is TGTGCCAGCATAGACAGGGTGAACACTGAAGCTTTCTTT. Amino acid sequence: CASIDRVNTEAFF.

In its sample, this clone was seen a few times. This chain links TRBV7-9 with TRBJ1-2, with TRBD1 as a possible D gene (6 bases). This CDR3 has 12 residues. Germline CDR1 is SEHNR and CDR2 is FQNEAQ (reference sequence). Trimming left V 5 bases short and J 8 bases short, with 12 bases between. The CDR3 DNA sequence: TGTGCCAGCAGCAGACAGGAGACAGGCTACACCTTC. Protein sequence: CASSRQETGYTF.

Only one count was recorded for this clone. The chain uses TRBV27 and TRBJ1-1; D gene unclear. The CDR3 extends over 14 amino acids. Germline V gene lookup returns CDR1 MNHEY and CDR2 SMNVEV (reference sequence). The V and J ends lost 0 bases and 1 base respectively, with 6 bases between them. CDR3 loop: CASSLSTPNTEAFF. In nucleotides, the CDR3 is TGTGCCAGCAGTTTATCCACACCGAACACTGAAGCTTTCTTT.

The CDR3 is CASSQEGGAEAFF. The CDR3 DNA reads as TGCGCCAGCAGCCAAGAGGGGGGGGCTGAAGCTTTCTTT. V and J are TRBV4-3 and TRBJ1-1; D is perhaps TRBD1 (5 bases). There are 13 residues in the CDR3. V lost 0 bases, J lost 6 bases, and 8 bases lay in between. The V gene's germline CDR1 is LGHNA and CDR2 YSLEER.

The rearrangement joins TRBV5-1 to TRBJ2-2, with a possible D match to TRBD2 (5 bases). Germline V gene lookup returns CDR1 SGHRS and CDR2 YFSETQ. The CDR3 consists of 14 residues. V was shortened by 2 bases and J by 3 bases, with 8 bases between the two germline ends. As DNA, the CDR3 is TGCGCCAGCAGCTTTGGGAGTTACACCGGGGAGCTGTTTTTT. It translates to CASSFGSYTGELFF.

This clone has only one observation. This chain uses TRBV28 with TRBJ2-7; 12 nucleotides match TRBD2. The CDR3 is 15 amino acids. V lost 5 bases and J lost 3; bases outside the gene matches: 5. Germline CDR1 is MDHEN and CDR2 is SYDVKM. CDR3 amino acids: CASSPRLAGDYEQYF. In DNA, the CDR3 is TGTGCCAGCAGTCCCCGACTAGCGGGGGACTACGAGCAGTACTTC.

The chain combines TRBV10-2 with TRBJ1-1; D might be TRBD1 (6 bases). V lost 2 bases to trimming and J lost 2 bases, with 12 bases between them. The CDR3 length is 15 residues. Germline CDR1 is WSHSY and CDR2 is SAAADI. DNA of the CDR3: TGCGCCAGCAGTGAGACCGGACAGTTCAACACTGAAGCTTTCTTT. Its translation is CASSETGQFNTEAFF.

V usage is TRBV6-5 and J usage is TRBJ1-5, with D possibly matching TRBD1 (6 bases). Germline CDR1 MNHEY, CDR2 SVGAGI. CDR3 length equals 14 residues. The ends were cut back, 6 bases at V and 1 base at J, with 10 bases in the middle. The CDR3 spells CASRSGQSNQPQHF. The CDR3 DNA is TGTGCCAGCAGATCCGGACAGAGCAATCAGCCCCAGCATTTT.